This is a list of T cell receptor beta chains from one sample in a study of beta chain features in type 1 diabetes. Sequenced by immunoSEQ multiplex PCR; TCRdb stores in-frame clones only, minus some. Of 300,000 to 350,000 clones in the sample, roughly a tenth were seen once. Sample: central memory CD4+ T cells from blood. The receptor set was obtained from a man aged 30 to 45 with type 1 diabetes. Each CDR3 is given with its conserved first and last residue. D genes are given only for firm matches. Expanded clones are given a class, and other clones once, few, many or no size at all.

CDR3nt: TGTGCCAGCAGCCTCAGGGCCTCTGGGGCCAACGTCCTGACTTTC
CDR3aa: CASSLRASGANVLTF
abundance: .
v_gene: TRBV27
d_gene: .
j_gene: TRBJ2-6

CDR3nt: TGTGCCAGCAGCGTAGACCCAGGGGGCGATGGGTCACCCCTCCACTTT
CDR3aa: CASSVDPGGDGSPLHF
abundance: many
v_gene: TRBV9
d_gene: TRBD1
j_gene: TRBJ1-6

CDR3nt: TGCAGCGTGGTGGGTAGCGGGGGGCCCACAGATACGCAGTATTTT
CDR3aa: CSVVGSGGPTDTQYF
abundance: many
v_gene: TRBV29-1
d_gene: TRBD2
j_gene: TRBJ2-3

CDR3nt: TGTGCCAGCAGCCTAGCCGGACAGGGCCATGAGCAGTTCTTC
CDR3aa: CASSLAGQGHEQFF
abundance: .
v_gene: TRBV7-2
d_gene: TRBD1
j_gene: TRBJ2-1

CDR3nt: TGTGCCAGCAGTACCTCACAGGGAACGTCTGAAGCTTTCTTT
CDR3aa: CASSTSQGTSEAFF
abundance: .
v_gene: TRBV6-5
d_gene: .
j_gene: TRBJ1-1

CDR3nt: TGTGCCAGCAGCTTTCAGGGTATTGAAGCTTTCTTT
CDR3aa: CASSFQGIEAFF
abundance: few
v_gene: TRBV11-2
d_gene: .
j_gene: TRBJ1-1

CDR3nt: TGTGCCAGCAGTTCCCGCAGGCGGGGGTATCAAGGAGTTGAAGAGACCCAGTACTTC
CDR3aa: CASSSRRRGYQGVEETQYF
abundance: .
v_gene: TRBV28
d_gene: TRBD2
j_gene: TRBJ2-5

CDR3nt: TGTGCCAGCATGGCGGGGGGGAGGGAGACCCAGTACTTC
CDR3aa: CASMAGGRETQYF
abundance: few
v_gene: TRBV6-6
d_gene: TRBD2
j_gene: TRBJ2-5

CDR3nt: TGTGCCAGCAGTTTACAGGGGGCGACAGCGGAGACCCAGTACTTC
CDR3aa: CASSLQGATAETQYF
abundance: .
v_gene: TRBV6-5
d_gene: TRBD1
j_gene: TRBJ2-5

CDR3nt: TGCAGCGCCTCCACACCGAACACTGAAGCTTTCTTT
CDR3aa: CSASTPNTEAFF
abundance: few
v_gene: TRBV29-1
d_gene: .
j_gene: TRBJ1-1

CDR3nt: TGTGCCAGCAGCTTACTGCGGGGCGCGGACTATGGCTACACCTTC
CDR3aa: CASSLLRGADYGYTF
abundance: many
v_gene: TRBV7-2
d_gene: .
j_gene: TRBJ1-2

CDR3nt: TGTGCCAGCAGCTTGGATCCCAGGACAGGGGGCTACACCTTC
CDR3aa: CASSLDPRTGGYTF
abundance: few
v_gene: TRBV5-6
d_gene: TRBD1
j_gene: TRBJ1-2

CDR3nt: TGTGCCAGCAGCCCGAAATTACAGAGCTCGGCGCGTTCGACTGAAGCTTTCTTT
CDR3aa: CASSPKLQSSARSTEAFF
abundance: .
v_gene: TRBV28
d_gene: .
j_gene: TRBJ1-1

CDR3nt: TGTGCCAGCAGCTTACTGACAGGGAGGCTGTGGGACACAGATACGCAGTATTTT
CDR3aa: CASSLLTGRLWDTDTQYF
abundance: .
v_gene: TRBV7-9
d_gene: .
j_gene: TRBJ2-3

CDR3nt: TGTGCCATCAGTGCCAGCGGGGATACCTACGAGCAGTACTTC
CDR3aa: CAISASGDTYEQYF
abundance: many
v_gene: TRBV10-3
d_gene: TRBD2
j_gene: TRBJ2-7

CDR3nt: TGCGCCAGCAGCTTAGAAAGACAGGGGGAGACCCAGTACTTC
CDR3aa: CASSLERQGETQYF
abundance: few
v_gene: TRBV5-1
d_gene: TRBD1
j_gene: TRBJ2-5

CDR3nt: TGTGCCAGCAGCGGCTGGTCGGGCAGGGGATATGGCGGGGAGCTGTTTTTT
CDR3aa: CASSGWSGRGYGGELFF
abundance: few
v_gene: TRBV5-4
d_gene: .
j_gene: TRBJ2-2

CDR3nt: TGTGCCAGCAGCTCGGGACAGGCGGGGTTGAACAGCCCCCAGCATTTT
CDR3aa: CASSSGQAGLNSPQHF
abundance: many
v_gene: TRBV7-2
d_gene: TRBD1
j_gene: TRBJ1-5

CDR3nt: TGCAGTGCCGGGACGCAAGAGACCCAGTACTTC
CDR3aa: CSAGTQETQYF
abundance: few
v_gene: TRBV20-1
d_gene: .
j_gene: TRBJ2-5

CDR3nt: TGTGCCAGTAGTAGGACGGGACTAGGGAGTTACAATGAGCAGTTCTTC
CDR3aa: CASSRTGLGSYNEQFF
abundance: few
v_gene: TRBV19
d_gene: TRBD2
j_gene: TRBJ2-1

CDR3nt: TGTGCCAGCAGTGGAGGGAATCAGCCCCAGCATTTT
CDR3aa: CASSGGNQPQHF
abundance: .
v_gene: TRBV27
d_gene: .
j_gene: TRBJ1-5

CDR3nt: TGCGCCAGCAGCTTGGCCAGGGCGGACGAGACCCAGTACTTC
CDR3aa: CASSLARADETQYF
abundance: few
v_gene: TRBV5-1
d_gene: .
j_gene: TRBJ2-5

CDR3nt: TGCAGCGTGGGGTCGATCTCGCAAGAGACCCAGTACTTC
CDR3aa: CSVGSISQETQYF
abundance: .
v_gene: TRBV29-1
d_gene: .
j_gene: TRBJ2-5

CDR3nt: TGTGCCAGCAGTTTGGTTCAGGAGAATTCACCCCTCCACTTT
CDR3aa: CASSLVQENSPLHF
abundance: few
v_gene: TRBV27
d_gene: .
j_gene: TRBJ1-6

CDR3nt: TGCGCCAGCAAAGGGGGAGACACCGGGGAGCTGTTTTTT
CDR3aa: CASKGGDTGELFF
abundance: .
v_gene: TRBV10-2
d_gene: .
j_gene: TRBJ2-2

CDR3nt: TGCGCCAGCAGCTACGGGACAGGGCATCAGCCCCAGCATTTT
CDR3aa: CASSYGTGHQPQHF
abundance: .
v_gene: TRBV5-1
d_gene: TRBD1
j_gene: TRBJ1-5

CDR3nt: TGTGCCAGCAGCTTAGGACAGGGGAATTATTCACCCCTCCACTTT
CDR3aa: CASSLGQGNYSPLHF
abundance: few
v_gene: TRBV7-2
d_gene: TRBD1
j_gene: TRBJ1-6

CDR3nt: TGTGCCAGCAGTGTAAGAACAGGATTAAAAGATACGCAGTATTTT
CDR3aa: CASSVRTGLKDTQYF
abundance: few
v_gene: TRBV2
d_gene: .
j_gene: TRBJ2-3

CDR3nt: TGTGCCAGCAGCTTATGGGACAGGGTTCCTTCACCCCTCCACTTT
CDR3aa: CASSLWDRVPSPLHF
abundance: .
v_gene: TRBV13
d_gene: TRBD1
j_gene: TRBJ1-6

CDR3nt: TGTGCCAGCACGCAGGAGAACTACGAGCAGTACTTC
CDR3aa: CASTQENYEQYF
abundance: .
v_gene: TRBV2
d_gene: .
j_gene: TRBJ2-7

CDR3nt: TGTGCCAGCAGCATTGAATCCACAGGGGACTATGGCTACACCTTC
CDR3aa: CASSIESTGDYGYTF
abundance: few
v_gene: TRBV7-9
d_gene: TRBD1
j_gene: TRBJ1-2

CDR3nt: TGTGCCAGCAGTCTAGCGGCGGAGCAGTTCTTC
CDR3aa: CASSLAAEQFF
abundance: .
v_gene: TRBV6-5
d_gene: TRBD2
j_gene: TRBJ2-1

CDR3nt: TGTGCCAGCAGTGGGCAGGGGGCGCGTCAGCCCCAGCATTTT
CDR3aa: CASSGQGARQPQHF
abundance: .
v_gene: TRBV6-5
d_gene: TRBD1
j_gene: TRBJ1-5

CDR3nt: TGCGCCAGCAGCTTAGGACAGGGGGCACACAATGAGCAGTTCTTC
CDR3aa: CASSLGQGAHNEQFF
abundance: .
v_gene: TRBV5-1
d_gene: TRBD1
j_gene: TRBJ2-1

CDR3nt: TGTGCCAGCAGCTTGCCCTTGACAGGTGGCGACGAGCAGTACTTC
CDR3aa: CASSLPLTGGDEQYF
abundance: few
v_gene: TRBV7-9
d_gene: .
j_gene: TRBJ2-7

CDR3nt: TGCAGCGTTGAAGCAGAGGCCGATACGCAGTATTTT
CDR3aa: CSVEAEADTQYF
abundance: few
v_gene: TRBV29-1
d_gene: .
j_gene: TRBJ2-3

CDR3nt: TGCGCCAGCAGCTTGGTGTACGGGACAGGGAGAGGGAACACTGAAGCTTTCTTT
CDR3aa: CASSLVYGTGRGNTEAFF
abundance: few
v_gene: TRBV5-1
d_gene: TRBD1
j_gene: TRBJ1-1

CDR3nt: TGTGCCAGCAGCTCCTCGGGCCTGTCGGAAAAACTGTTTTTT
CDR3aa: CASSSSGLSEKLFF
abundance: .
v_gene: TRBV11-2
d_gene: .
j_gene: TRBJ1-4

CDR3nt: TGCGCCAGCAGCATCGGAACAGGGACGCAGCCCCAGCATTTT
CDR3aa: CASSIGTGTQPQHF
abundance: few
v_gene: TRBV5-1
d_gene: .
j_gene: TRBJ1-5

CDR3nt: TGTGCCAGCAGTGCTCAGGGATCCTACGAGCAGTACTTC
CDR3aa: CASSAQGSYEQYF
abundance: .
v_gene: TRBV5-4
d_gene: .
j_gene: TRBJ2-7

CDR3nt: TGTGCCAGCAGTTACCGCCGGGGCACCGGGGAGCTGTTTTTT
CDR3aa: CASSYRRGTGELFF
abundance: .
v_gene: TRBV27
d_gene: .
j_gene: TRBJ2-2

CDR3nt: TGTGCCAGTCGGCGGACACCGAACACCGGGGAGCTGTTTTTT
CDR3aa: CASRRTPNTGELFF
abundance: few
v_gene: TRBV19
d_gene: .
j_gene: TRBJ2-2

CDR3nt: TGTGCCAGCAGCTTAGCTTGGGAGACCCAGTACTTC
CDR3aa: CASSLAWETQYF
abundance: few
v_gene: TRBV7-2
d_gene: .
j_gene: TRBJ2-5

CDR3nt: TGTGCCAGCAAGGAGGCGAATGAAAAACTGTTTTTT
CDR3aa: CASKEANEKLFF
abundance: .
v_gene: TRBV28
d_gene: .
j_gene: TRBJ1-4

CDR3nt: TGTGCCAGCAGCGCTAATGACAGGGTAAAATACACCTTC
CDR3aa: CASSANDRVKYTF
abundance: many
v_gene: TRBV9
d_gene: TRBD1
j_gene: TRBJ1-2

CDR3nt: TGTGCCACCAGCAGAGAAGCGGGGGCAGGCTATGGCTACACCTTC
CDR3aa: CATSREAGAGYGYTF
abundance: .
v_gene: TRBV15
d_gene: .
j_gene: TRBJ1-2

CDR3nt: TGCGCCAGCAGCACCTACTTGGCGGATACGCAGTATTTT
CDR3aa: CASSTYLADTQYF
abundance: few
v_gene: TRBV5-1
d_gene: .
j_gene: TRBJ2-3

CDR3nt: TGTGCCAGCAGCGGATTACCGATTTTGACAGGGGGAGGGACTGAAGCTTTCTTT
CDR3aa: CASSGLPILTGGGTEAFF
abundance: few
v_gene: TRBV9
d_gene: TRBD1
j_gene: TRBJ1-1

CDR3nt: TGTGCCAGCAGCCAGGACGGGACGGGAACCTACGAGCAGTACTTC
CDR3aa: CASSQDGTGTYEQYF
abundance: .
v_gene: TRBV5-4
d_gene: .
j_gene: TRBJ2-7

CDR3nt: TGTGCCAGCAGTCTCAATCGGGGGGGAAATAATTCACCCCTCCACTTT
CDR3aa: CASSLNRGGNNSPLHF
abundance: few
v_gene: TRBV25-1
d_gene: .
j_gene: TRBJ1-6

CDR3nt: TGCGCCAGCAGTGACAGGGCCGGCGGGGAGCTGTTTTTT
CDR3aa: CASSDRAGGELFF
abundance: .
v_gene: TRBV10-1
d_gene: .
j_gene: TRBJ2-2

CDR3nt: TGTGCCAGCAGCATCCAGGGGTACAGCAATCAGCCCCAGCATTTT
CDR3aa: CASSIQGYSNQPQHF
abundance: .
v_gene: TRBV7-2
d_gene: .
j_gene: TRBJ1-5

CDR3nt: TGCGCCAGCAGCTTAGGTGACTATGGCTACACCTTC
CDR3aa: CASSLGDYGYTF
abundance: few
v_gene: TRBV5-1
d_gene: .
j_gene: TRBJ1-2

CDR3nt: TGCGCCAGCAGCCCAAGTAGTGACAGGGGGCAAAACTATGGCTACACCTTC
CDR3aa: CASSPSSDRGQNYGYTF
abundance: few
v_gene: TRBV4-3
d_gene: TRBD1
j_gene: TRBJ1-2